Below, one TCR beta chain is given with its context. Its target is unknown. Prepared TCR beta cDNA libraries contained unique molecular identifiers. Via MiXCR, TCRdb re-called the PCR reads, giving one row per CDR3 protein. The sample holds a few hundred thousand distinct CDR3 sequences, around 31% seen once. This sample is drawn from a study of post-analysis software for immune sequencing data. General study points: Co-batched samples clustered tightly together by F measure. Four or five TRBV segments were more frequent in patients than controls; TRBV5-6, TRBV5-1 and TRBV20-1 belonged to this group. The normalized Chao1 diversity of multiple sclerosis patients was significantly lower than that of controls.

The CDR3 contains 14 residues. The germline gives CDR1 MNHEY, CDR2 SVGAGI. Between the trimmed V and J ends, which lost 5 bases and 5 bases, there was a span of 15 bases. The chain is built from TRBV6-5 and TRBJ2-5, with D possibly matching TRBD2 (5 bases). The sequencing sample was made of blood. The receptor's source is a girl aged 2-17 years with multiple sclerosis. The CDR3 nucleotides read TGTGCCAGCAGTCGAGGCGGATGGAGGGAGACCCAGTACTTC. Encoded protein: CASSRGGWRETQYF.